The clone carrying this T cell receptor beta chain was counted between two and nine times. Its antigen is not identified. The data were produced by immunoSEQ multiplex PCR, yet TCRdb's version contains in-frame clones alone and is incomplete. The sample records 90,000 or so clones, more than 90% being singletons. The data were obtained in a study of OX40 agonist ivuxolimab in advanced cancers. Study findings and constraints: Blood T cells, both CD4+ and CD8+, expanded clonally by week 6 at 0.1 to 3.0 mg/kg.

The investigators sampled blood at baseline, at cycle 4 day 1, and at cycle 7 day 1. Germline V gives CDR1 LNHDA, CDR2 SQIVND (reference sequence). V lost 2 bases to trimming and J lost 4 bases, with 14 bases between them. The CDR3 runs 15 residues. The chain recombines TRBV19 with TRBJ1-2; maybe TRBD1 (6 bases). The clonotype was recovered from an adult with an advanced solid tumor such as melanoma, head and neck, liver or kidney cancer. The sequences come from CD4+ or CD8+ T cells sorted from blood, collected in a trial of the OX40 agonist ivuxolimab. Here the CDR3 DNA reads TGTGCCAGTAGTATATGGGGGGCATACCGCTATGGCTACACCTTC. Encoded protein: CASSIWGAYRYGYTF.